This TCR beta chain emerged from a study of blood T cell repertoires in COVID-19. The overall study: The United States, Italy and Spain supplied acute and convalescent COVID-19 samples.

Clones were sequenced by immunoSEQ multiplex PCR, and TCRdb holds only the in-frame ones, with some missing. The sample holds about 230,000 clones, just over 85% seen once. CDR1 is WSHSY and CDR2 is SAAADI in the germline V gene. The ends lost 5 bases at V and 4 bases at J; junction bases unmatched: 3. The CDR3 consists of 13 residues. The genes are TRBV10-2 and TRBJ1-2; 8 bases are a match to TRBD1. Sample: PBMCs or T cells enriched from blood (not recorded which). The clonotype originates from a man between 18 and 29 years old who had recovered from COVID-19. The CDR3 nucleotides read TGCGCCAGCAGTCAGGGGGCAGGCTATGGCTACACCTTC. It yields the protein CASSQGAGYGYTF.